The 12 T cell receptor beta chains listed next were all sequenced from one sample in a study of cytomegalovirus exposure and HLA in healthy donors. This PCR relied on a set of 60 Vbeta primers and 13 Jbeta primers. This table comes from immunoSEQ multiplex PCR, and its TCRdb copy is limited to in-frame clones, with some not included. Among 100,000 or so clones, 78% were seen once, and the ten largest hold around 4.3%. Sequenced: PBMCs. The receptors derive from a woman aged 40 to 50 in good health and CMV-seropositive.

The chain has TRBV7-2 and TRBJ2-3, with a weak D call TRBD1 (5 bases). Germline CDR1 and CDR2: SGHTA and FQGNSA. The CDR3 has 18 amino acids. Trimming pared 8 bases from V and 1 base from J, leaving 25 bases between. CDR3 sequence (DNA): TGTGCCAGCTCCTCCCCGAGGTCGTGGGGCAGTGGCACAGATACGCAGTATTTT. This sequence encodes CASSSPRSWGSGTDTQYF.

This clone was detected a few times. CDR3 sequence reads: CASSPRRGRENTEAFF. CDR3 in DNA: TGTGCCAGCAGTCCTAGGCGGGGCCGAGAGAACACTGAAGCTTTCTTT. The rearrangement uses TRBV11-2 and TRBJ1-1, with a weak D call TRBD1 (5 bases). The V end lost 6 bases, the J end lost 1 base, and 18 bases lay between the germline ends. CDR3 length: 16 residues. Per germline, CDR1 SGHAT and CDR2 FQNNGV.

In this sample, this clone turned up a few times. The J gene is TRBJ2-3, the V gene TRBV6-5, with a possible D match to TRBD1 (5 bases). The V and J ends lost 4 bases and 4 bases respectively, with 9 bases between them. This CDR3 region has 13 residues. Germline V gene sequence: CDR1 MNHEY, CDR2 SVGAGI. CDR3 residues: CASSWQGPDTQYF. CDR3 sequence (DNA): TGTGCCAGCAGTTGGCAGGGCCCAGATACGCAGTATTTT.

The CDR3 coding sequence is TGTGCCAGCGTGGCGGTAGCGGGAATCTACAATGAGCAGTTCTTC. It specifies CASVAVAGIYNEQFF. The rearrangement links TRBV28 to TRBJ2-1, with TRBD2 identical over 8 bases. CDR3 length equals 15 residues. The germline CDR1 and CDR2 sequences are MDHEN and SYDVKM. V lost 8 bases to trimming and J lost 3 bases; unmatched junction nucleotides: 9.

The chain joins TRBV27 to TRBJ2-2; 11 bases map to TRBD1. The CDR3 length is 18 residues. J lost 4 bases, V lost 1 base, and 8 bases had no gene match. Germline values: CDR1 MNHEY, CDR2 SMNVEV (reference sequence). Here the CDR3 reads CASSLWGTGGRSTGELFF. The CDR3 DNA reads TGTGCCAGCAGTTTATGGGGGACAGGGGGACGAAGCACCGGGGAGCTGTTTTTT.

The J gene is TRBJ2-3, the V gene TRBV7-8; D remains unclear. V lost 3 bases and J lost 4, with 29 bases in between. CDR3 length: 20 amino acids. Germline CDR1 is SGHVS and CDR2 is FQNEAQ. CDR3 protein: CASSFLVFSPSYPAADTQYF. CDR3 bases: TGTGCCAGCAGCTTTTTGGTATTCTCCCCATCTTACCCGGCGGCAGATACGCAGTATTTT.

The rearrangement uses TRBV10-3 and TRBJ2-7; 8 bases are shared with TRBD2. V lost 6 bases and J lost 5; bases outside the gene matches: 9. Germline V gives CDR1 ENHRY, CDR2 SYGVKD. The length of the CDR3 is 14 residues. This CDR3 reads CAIREAGVFHEQYF. CDR3 DNA sequence: TGTGCCATCAGGGAAGCGGGAGTTTTCCACGAGCAGTACTTC.

The V and J genes are TRBV19 and TRBJ1-2; TRBD1 might be the D (5 bases). CDR3 length equals 14 residues. Germline-derived CDR1 and CDR2 are LNHDA and SQIVND (reference sequence). Trimming took off 7 bases at V and 3 bases at J, with 15 bases between the two ends. This chain's CDR3 is CASNAGSADYGYTF. CDR3 bases: TGTGCCAGTAATGCAGGGTCGGCGGACTATGGCTACACCTTC.

The chain combines TRBV2 with TRBJ1-1, with 10 bases lining up with TRBD1. The CDR3 spans 13 residues. Germline V gene data show CDR1 as SNHLY and CDR2 as FYNNEI. J gave up 3 bases and V 6 bases, and 1 base lay outside the gene matches. CDR3 protein: CASRDRGYTEAFF. CDR3 nucleotides: TGTGCCAGCAGGGACAGGGGGTACACTGAAGCTTTCTTT.

The rearrangement links TRBV7-9 to TRBJ2-1; D unclear. V was shortened by 4 bases and J by 4 bases, with 14 bases between the two germline ends. This CDR3 is 15 amino acids long. From germline, CDR1 is SEHNR and CDR2 FQNEAQ (reference sequence). CDR3 sequence (DNA): TGTGCCAGCAGCTATGGCGAAGGAGCATACAATGAGCAGTTCTTC. Translated, it gives CASSYGEGAYNEQFF. Using reference TRBV7-9 and TRBJ2-1 for the parts outside the CDR3, the full variable domain is DTGVSQNPRHKITKRGQNVTFRCDPISEHNRLYWYRQTLGQGPEFLTYFQNEAQLEKSRLLSDRFSAERPKGSFSTLEIQRTEQGDSAMYLCASSYGEGAYNEQFFGPGTRLTVL.

This chain links TRBV20-1 with TRBJ2-7; D not resolved. The germline V and J ends were trimmed by 3 bases and 2 bases, with 5 bases remaining between them. The CDR3 spans 11 residues. The V gene's germline CDR1 is DFQATT and CDR2 SNEGSKA (reference sequence). The CDR3, as DNA: TGCAGTGCTAGTTACACCTACGAGCAGTACTTC. Translating it yields CSASYTYEQYF.

This clone was counted a few times. The chain couples TRBV10-3 to TRBJ2-7, with 8 bases aligning to TRBD1. V shed 10 bases and J 4 bases; nucleotides not matched to a gene: 3. The CDR3 spans 11 residues. Per the germline V gene, CDR1 is ENHRY and CDR2 is SYGVKD. This chain's CDR3 is CATRGQYEQYF. The CDR3 DNA reads TGTGCCACCAGGGGGCAGTACGAGCAGTACTTC.